This passage covers 27 T cell receptor beta chains from one sample sequenced in a study of blood T cell repertoires in COVID-19. Sequencing was performed with immunoSEQ multiplex PCR; in TCRdb, only in-frame clones are kept and a portion is missing. The repertoire has 200,000 to 250,000 clones, around nine tenths of them found once; the top ten carry roughly 6%. Specimen: peripheral blood. All receptors come from a man in his 60s who had recovered from COVID-19.

The CDR3 here is CASSEGGHHEQYF. CDR3 coding DNA: TGTGCCAGCAGTGAAGGGGGGCACCACGAGCAGTACTTC. The rearrangement links TRBV2 to TRBJ2-7; possible D gene TRBD1, 6 bases. The CDR3 totals 13 residues. CDR1 is SNHLY and CDR2 is FYNNEI in the germline V gene. Trimming stripped 1 base from V and 5 bases from J, with 9 bases between.

The rearrangement joins TRBV6-2 or TRBV6-3 to TRBJ2-2; perhaps TRBD1 as D (6 bases). CDR1 and CDR2 from the germline V gene are MNHEY and SVGEGT. Deletions cut 2 bases from V and 3 bases from J, with 10 bases between. CDR3 length: 15 residues. The CDR3 DNA follows: TGTGCCAGCAGTTACCAGGACAGTTACACCGGGGAGCTGTTTTTT. It encodes CASSYQDSYTGELFF.

J is TRBJ2-7 and V is TRBV28; tentative D call: TRBD2 (5 bases). V was cut by 2 bases and J by 3 bases, with 11 bases left in between. The CDR3 runs 14 residues. Looked up from germline, CDR1 is MDHEN and CDR2 is SYDVKM. The CDR3 DNA is TGTGCCAGCAGTTTAGTAGGAGGCGACTACGAGCAGTACTTC. It is translated as CASSLVGGDYEQYF.

The V call is TRBV5-8, the J call TRBJ2-7; 11 bases are shared with TRBD2. Trimming cost V 4 bases and J 0 bases; bases outside gene matches: 3. This CDR3 has 15 residues. Germline loops: CDR1 SGHTS, CDR2 YDEGEE. CDR3 sequence: CASSTGLADSYEQYF. CDR3 DNA: TGTGCCAGCAGCACGGGACTAGCGGACTCCTACGAGCAGTACTTC. The whole variable domain, filled in from reference TRBV5-8 and TRBJ2-7, reads EAGVTQSPTHLIKTRGQQATLRCSPISGHTSVYWYQQALGLGLQFLLWYDEGEERNRGNFPPRFSGRQFPNYSSELNVNALELEDSALYLCASSTGLADSYEQYFGPGTRLTVT.

The chain joins TRBV19 to TRBJ1-2, with 8 bases that match TRBD1. CDR1 and CDR2 (germline): LNHDA, SQIVND (reference sequence). Trimming cost V 1 base and J 7 bases; bases outside gene matches: 8. This CDR3 is built from 15 residues. This CDR3 reads CASSIAGQVGPGYTF. The CDR3 DNA reads TGTGCCAGTAGTATAGCGGGACAGGTGGGGCCTGGCTACACCTTC.

This sequence joins TRBV24-1 and TRBJ2-1; D remains ambiguous. The V end was cut by 3 bases, the J end by 7 bases, with 3 bases between. The CDR3 runs to 11 residues. From germline, CDR1 is KGHDR and CDR2 SFDVKD. The CDR3 DNA reads as TGTGCCACCAGTGATGTAAATGAGCAGTTCTTC. It codes for CATSDVNEQFF.

The chain carries TRBV6-5 and TRBJ2-5; 7 nucleotides align to TRBD1. Germline CDR1 MNHEY, CDR2 SVGAGI. With V trimmed by 5 bases and J by 2 bases, 5 bases remained unmatched. CDR3 length: 14 amino acids. CDR3 DNA sequence: TGTGCCAGCAGTACCCAGACAGGGCAAGAGACCCAGTACTTC. Its translation is CASSTQTGQETQYF.

The chain couples TRBV3-1 (or the pseudogene TRBV3-2) to TRBJ1-3, with TRBD1 identical over 7 bases. Germline trimming cut 5 bases from V and 0 bases from J; bases unmatched to any gene: 7. CDR1 is LGHDT, CDR2 YNNKEL, per germline (reference sequence). The CDR3 runs to 16 residues. CDR3 coding DNA: TGTGCCAGCAGCTTCCACAGGGGAAACTCTGGAAACACCATATATTTT. It codes for CASSFHRGNSGNTIYF.

This chain connects TRBV12-5 to TRBJ2-1; tentative D call: TRBD2 (6 bases). The length of the CDR3 is 16 residues. Germline CDR1 and CDR2: LGHNT and FRNRAP. Trimming shortened V by 4 bases and J by 2 bases, and 15 bases separated the two germline ends. DNA for the CDR3: TGTGCTAGTGGTTCCCACCTCTGGGGGGCCTACAATGAGCAGTTCTTC. Translating gives CASGSHLWGAYNEQFF.

The DNA of the CDR3 is TGTGCCAGCAGCTTGGCTCGGACAAACTCCTACGAGCAGTACTTC. It translates to CASSLARTNSYEQYF. The chain has TRBV5-4 and TRBJ2-7; D may be TRBD1 (5 bases). This CDR3 is built from 15 residues. From germline, CDR1 is SGHNT and CDR2 YYREEE (reference sequence). The V end lost 0 bases, the J end lost 0 bases, and 10 bases lay between the germline ends.

This clone has more than one count but fewer than ten. The chain recombines TRBV7-8 with TRBJ2-2; D ambiguous. Germline V gene sequence: CDR1 SGHVS, CDR2 FQNEAQ. CDR3 length: 16 amino acids. Trimming removed 1 base from V and 6 bases from J, with 15 bases in between. In nucleotides, the CDR3 is TGTGCCAGCAGCTTAGTCCCGGTGTTGTTTCCCGGGGAGCTGTTTTTT. Its protein is CASSLVPVLFPGELFF.

This clone was detected only once. The V call is TRBV5-4, the J call TRBJ1-2; D remains ambiguous. CDR1 SGHNT and CDR2 YYREEE come from the germline V gene (reference sequence). This CDR3 has 16 amino acids. Trimming removed 0 bases from V and 2 bases from J, with 14 bases in between. CDR3 sequence reads: CASSLGADTQNYGYTF. The CDR3, as DNA: TGTGCCAGCAGCTTGGGGGCAGACACCCAGAACTATGGCTACACCTTC.

This clone was counted a few times. The chain couples TRBV29-1 to TRBJ1-4; D perhaps matches TRBD1 (5 bases). V lost 6 bases, J lost 4 bases, and 9 bases lay in between. Germline assignment: CDR1 SQVTM and CDR2 ANQGSEA. This CDR3 region has 12 residues. CDR3 nucleotides: TGCAGCGTCAGGGCAAATAATGAAAAACTGTTTTTT. As protein: CSVRANNEKLFF.

This clone was seen only once. The chain joins TRBV7-9 to TRBJ2-3; D may be TRBD2 (5 bases). V gave up 1 base and J gave up 4 bases, with 18 bases separating them. Germline V gene sequence: CDR1 SEHNR, CDR2 FQNEAQ (reference sequence). The CDR3 spans 17 residues. CDR3 DNA: TGTGCCAGCAGCTTAGGCCTTGGCGGAGGAGTCTCAGATACGCAGTATTTT. Its translation: CASSLGLGGGVSDTQYF.

V usage is TRBV11-3 and J usage is TRBJ2-1; the D gene is possibly TRBD2 (7 bases). The germline V and J ends were trimmed by 1 base and 7 bases, with 14 bases remaining between them. Germline CDR1 reads SGHNT; CDR2 reads YENEEA. This CDR3 comprises 15 residues. The CDR3 sequence is CASSLGGGALNEQFF. The CDR3 nucleotides are TGTGCCAGCAGCTTAGGTGGGGGGGCTTTAAATGAGCAGTTCTTC.

The rearrangement links TRBV19 to TRBJ1-3; a possible D gene is TRBD1 (6 bases). Trimming took 7 bases from V and 4 from J, leaving 17 bases between them. This CDR3 spans 15 amino acids. In germline, CDR1 is LNHDA, CDR2 SQIVND (reference sequence). CDR3 region: CASTQQGFSGNTIYF. The CDR3 bases are TGTGCCAGTACCCAACAGGGCTTTTCAGGAAACACCATATATTTT.

In this sample, this clone turned up many times. The rearrangement joins TRBV3-1 (or the pseudogene TRBV3-2) to TRBJ2-7, with 9 bases aligning to TRBD1. With 2 bases clipped from V and 3 bases from J, the junction kept 20 bases outside the gene matches. The CDR3 totals 20 residues. Germline V gene data show CDR1 as LGHDT and CDR2 as YNNKEL (reference sequence). The CDR3 sequence is CASSQIPPGQGNIRDYEQYF. The CDR3 DNA reads TGTGCCAGCAGCCAAATACCACCGGGACAGGGTAATATCAGAGACTACGAGCAGTACTTC.

The sample holds a few counts of this clone. This chain connects TRBV14 to TRBJ2-7; tentative D call: TRBD2 (6 bases). This CDR3 region has 15 residues. Germline V gene data show CDR1 as SGHDN and CDR2 as FVKESK. The germline V and J ends were trimmed by 2 bases and 3 bases, with 14 bases remaining between them. Here the CDR3 DNA reads TGTGCCAGCAGCCAAATATGGGGGGACCACTACGAGCAGTACTTC. Translation: CASSQIWGDHYEQYF.

The V gene is TRBV27, the J gene TRBJ2-2; 9 bases align to TRBD1. The CDR3 is made up of 15 amino acids. The V and J ends lost 1 base and 7 bases, in that order; junction bases with no gene match: 4. Germline CDR1 MNHEY, CDR2 SMNVEV (reference sequence). In nucleotides, the CDR3 is TGTGCCAGCAGTTTATTACAGGGGGCCGGCGGGGAGCTGTTTTTT. It specifies CASSLLQGAGGELFF.

The genes are TRBV14 and TRBJ2-3; D call uncertain. Germline lookup yields CDR1 SGHDN and CDR2 FVKESK. With 4 bases removed from V and 1 base from J, the gap between germline ends came to 12 bases. There are 15 residues in the CDR3. In DNA form, the CDR3 reads TGTGCCAGCAGCCTAAACACAGCCGGCACAGATACGCAGTATTTT. Protein product: CASSLNTAGTDTQYF.

The chain couples TRBV27 to TRBJ1-2; 12 nucleotides align to TRBD1. The CDR3 sequence is 14 residues long. Germline lookup yields CDR1 MNHEY and CDR2 SMNVEV (reference sequence). The junction had 5 bases not matched to a gene; V was cut back by 4 bases and J by 8 bases. CDR3 in amino acids: CASSWGQGAGGYTF. The CDR3 DNA reads as TGTGCCAGCAGTTGGGGACAGGGGGCAGGAGGCTACACCTTC.

The CDR3 here is CASSPGGGFSYNEQFF. The CDR3 nucleotides are TGTGCCAGCAGCCCTGGGGGCGGCTTTTCCTACAATGAGCAGTTCTTC. The J gene is TRBJ2-1, the V gene TRBV11-2, with D possibly matching TRBD1 (6 bases). This CDR3 has 16 amino acids. V was cut by 5 bases and J by 1 base, with 15 bases left in between. In germline, CDR1 is SGHAT, CDR2 FQNNGV.

V usage is TRBV27 and J usage is TRBJ2-3, with TRBD2 matching 12 bases. The junction had 15 bases not matched to a gene; V was cut back by 5 bases and J by 6 bases. Germline V gene sequence: CDR1 MNHEY, CDR2 SMNVEV (reference sequence). The CDR3 covers 18 residues. CDR3 in DNA: TGTGCCAGCAGTCCACCGTCGACTAGCGGGAGTGCCAGGGATACGCAGTATTTT. Residues: CASSPPSTSGSARDTQYF.

The V and J genes are TRBV9 and TRBJ1-1; TRBD1 matches at 8 bases. The CDR3 is made up of 16 amino acids. J lost 5 bases, V lost 0 bases, and 9 bases had no gene match. Germline assignment: CDR1 SGDLS and CDR2 YYNGEE. CDR3 sequence reads: CASSVGAGQGSTEAFF. The CDR3, as DNA: TGTGCCAGCAGCGTAGGAGCTGGACAGGGCAGTACTGAAGCTTTCTTT.

The chain employs TRBV6-5 and TRBJ1-1; possible D gene TRBD1, 5 bases. There are 15 residues in the CDR3. CDR1 and CDR2 from the germline V gene are MNHEY and SVGAGI. Trimming took off 6 bases at V and 0 bases at J, with 14 bases between the two ends. The CDR3 sequence: CASRESRVLNTEAFF. For the CDR3, the DNA is TGTGCCAGCAGGGAGAGCAGGGTATTGAACACTGAAGCTTTCTTT.

The chain links TRBV28 to TRBJ2-1; 8 bases match TRBD1. V shed 6 bases, J shed 0 bases, and the junction held 4 bases outside the gene matches. The CDR3 has 15 amino acids. The germline gives CDR1 MDHEN, CDR2 SYDVKM. DNA of the CDR3: TGTGCCAGCAGCTGGGACAGGCGCTCCTACAATGAGCAGTTCTTC. Amino acid sequence: CASSWDRRSYNEQFF.

V and J are TRBV28 and TRBJ2-7, with 9 nucleotides matching TRBD2. The CDR3 has 14 residues. Per germline, CDR1 MDHEN and CDR2 SYDVKM. Losses at the gene ends were 10 bases for V and 4 bases for J; bases not matched to a gene: 11. The CDR3: CATRPGLARYEQYF. The DNA of the CDR3 is TGTGCCACCCGCCCGGGACTAGCCAGATACGAGCAGTACTTC.